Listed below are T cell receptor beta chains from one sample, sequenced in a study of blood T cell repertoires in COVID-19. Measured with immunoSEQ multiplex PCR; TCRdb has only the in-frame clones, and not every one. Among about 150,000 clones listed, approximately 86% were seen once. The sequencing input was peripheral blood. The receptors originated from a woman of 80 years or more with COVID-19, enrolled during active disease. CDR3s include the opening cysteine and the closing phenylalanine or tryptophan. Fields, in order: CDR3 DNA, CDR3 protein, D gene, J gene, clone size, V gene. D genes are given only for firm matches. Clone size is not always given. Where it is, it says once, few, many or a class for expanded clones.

TGTGCCAGCAGCTTAGGAGCCTACAATGAGCAGTTCTTC,CASSLGAYNEQFF,.,TRBJ2-1,.,TRBV11-2
TGCGCCAGCAGCCCCCGGGACAGTAACCTGAACACTGAAGCTTTCTTT,CASSPRDSNLNTEAFF,TRBD1,TRBJ1-1,.,TRBV5-1
TGTGCCAGCAGCCAACAGGGGGCCGGGAACACTGAAGCTTTCTTT,CASSQQGAGNTEAFF,TRBD1,TRBJ1-1,.,TRBV2
TGTGCCACCAGCAGAGGGACAGGAGCCTCTGGAAACACCATATATTTT,CATSRGTGASGNTIYF,TRBD1,TRBJ1-3,.,TRBV15
TGCGCCAGCAGCTTGACGGGACAATTGAACACTGAAGCTTTCTTT,CASSLTGQLNTEAFF,.,TRBJ1-1,.,TRBV5-1
TGTGCCACCAGCCAGTCCGCCGGGGGTGGCACCGGGGAGCTGTTTTTT,CATSQSAGGGTGELFF,.,TRBJ2-2,.,TRBV24-1
TGTGCCAGCAGTTTTTATGGAGGACTGTCTCAGGATAGAGGCTACACCTTC,CASSFYGGLSQDRGYTF,.,TRBJ1-2,once,TRBV27
TGTGCCAGCAGTCGGACAGGAGACAATCAGCCCCAGCATTTT,CASSRTGDNQPQHF,TRBD1,TRBJ1-5,.,TRBV6-5
TGCAGCGTCGAACGGGACACCTCCTCCTTC,CSVERDTSSF,.,TRBJ1-2,.,TRBV29-1
TGTGCCAGCAGTGCTTCGGACAGCTATAATTCACCCCTCCACTTT,CASSASDSYNSPLHF,.,TRBJ1-6,.,TRBV3-1/TRBV3-2
TGTGCCAGTAGTCCCACCTTCGAGCGGGGAAGCTCCTACGAGCAGTACTTC,CASSPTFERGSSYEQYF,TRBD2,TRBJ2-7,.,TRBV19